The next 9 T cell receptor beta chains were all read from a single sample in a study of shared clonotypes between healthy human individuals. Sequencing was performed with immunoSEQ multiplex PCR; in TCRdb, only in-frame clones are kept and a portion is missing. The sample consists of approximately 2,300,000 clones, under 95% of them appearing once. Sequenced: naive CD4+ T cells from PBMCs. Subset denoted: CD45RA+ positively selected. The receptors shown here come from a man aged 18 to 29 in good health. Some clones in this sample may be carry-over from other donors' samples.

This chain connects TRBV30 to TRBJ2-3; 7 bases align to TRBD2. CDR1 is GTSNPN, CDR2 SVGIG, per germline (reference sequence). V lost 5 bases to trimming and J lost 1 base; unmatched junction nucleotides: 12. The length of the CDR3 is 16 residues. CDR3 in DNA: TGTGCCTGGGCCCCCGGGCTAGCGGTAGGCACAGATACGCAGTATTTT. Protein product: CAWAPGLAVGTDTQYF.

The gene calls are TRBV7-3 and TRBJ2-5; D ambiguous. This CDR3 contains 14 residues. Germline V gene lookup returns CDR1 SGHTA and CDR2 FQGTGA. V was trimmed by 5 bases and J by 2 bases, leaving 12 bases between them. CDR3 region: CASSLFSFQETQYF. CDR3 DNA sequence: TGTGCCAGCAGCCTTTTTAGTTTTCAAGAGACCCAGTACTTC.

This chain joins TRBV5-1 and TRBJ2-1; weak D call: TRBD1 (5 bases). Germline values: CDR1 SGHRS, CDR2 YFSETQ. The CDR3 extends over 15 amino acids. V lost 0 bases and J lost 3, with 10 bases in between. In nucleotides, the CDR3 is TGCGCCAGCAGCTTGGCGGTCAGGGTCTACAATGAGCAGTTCTTC. It is translated as CASSLAVRVYNEQFF. The variable domain in full, with the rest retrieved from reference TRBV5-1 and TRBJ2-1, is KAGVTQTPRYLIKTRGQQVTLSCSPISGHRSVSWYQQTPGQGLQFLFEYFSETQRNKGNFPGRFSGRQFSNSRSEMNVSTLELGDSALYLCASSLAVRVYNEQFFGPGTRLTVL.

This clone appeared once. The rearrangement joins TRBV5-6 to TRBJ1-2; TRBD1 might be the D (5 bases). The length of the CDR3 is 12 residues. The V gene lost 1 base and the J gene lost 7 bases, with 8 bases spanning the gap. Germline V CDR1 and CDR2: SGHDT, YYEEEE. CDR3 nucleotide sequence: TGTGCCAGCAGCTTGCTTGGGGGTGGCTACACCTTC. As protein: CASSLLGGGYTF.

The CDR3 bases are TGTGCCATCAGCCCCCAGGGGGCTGGAAACACCATATATTTT. Protein sequence: CAISPQGAGNTIYF. V gene TRBV10-3 combines with J gene TRBJ1-3; 7 bases match TRBD1. This CDR3 comprises 14 residues. From germline, CDR1 is ENHRY and CDR2 SYGVKD. The V gene end was trimmed by 6 bases and the J gene end by 2 bases; junction bases not matched to a gene: 4.

This sequence joins TRBV5-1 and TRBJ2-7; D might be TRBD2 (5 bases). Germline CDR1 reads SGHRS; CDR2 reads YFSETQ. The length of the CDR3 is 15 residues. The ends were cut back, 0 bases at V and 2 bases at J, with 12 bases in the middle. The CDR3 nucleotides read TGCGCCAGCAGCTTGGCCGTCGGGGTTACCTACGAGCAGTACTTC. As protein: CASSLAVGVTYEQYF.

V is TRBV14 and J is TRBJ2-5; D may be TRBD2 (6 bases). Trimming took 4 bases from V and 2 from J, leaving 23 bases between them. The CDR3 is 18 residues long. Germline CDR1 and CDR2: SGHDN and FVKESK. CDR3 nucleotides: TGTGCCAGCAGCCGACGCCGATCGGGACTCCCTTTTCAAGAGACCCAGTACTTC. Translation: CASSRRRSGLPFQETQYF. The full variable domain, in which reference TRBV14 and TRBJ2-5 provide the parts outside the CDR3, is EAGVTQFPSHSVIEKGQTVTLRCDPISGHDNLYWYRRVMGKEIKFLLHFVKESKQDESGMPNNRFLAERTGGTYSTLKVQPAELEDSGVYFCASSRRRSGLPFQETQYFGPGTRLLVL.

V is TRBV4-1 and J is TRBJ2-3; TRBD2 might be the D (7 bases). Germline CDR1 MGHRA, CDR2 YSYEKL. The CDR3 consists of 12 residues. Between the trimmed V and J ends, which lost 3 bases and 11 bases, there was a span of 12 bases. CDR3 amino acids: CASSQGRGEQYF. Written as DNA, the CDR3 is TGCGCCAGCAGCCAGGGGAGGGGGGAGCAGTATTTT.

This chain connects TRBV6-1 to TRBJ2-2, with 8 bases aligning to TRBD1. V gave up 8 bases and J gave up 7 bases; unmatched junction bases: 9. CDR3 length: 14 amino acids. Looked up from germline, CDR1 is MNHNS and CDR2 is SASEGT. Here the CDR3 reads CASRGQGSLGELFF. CDR3 nucleotides: TGTGCCAGCCGCGGACAGGGTAGTCTCGGGGAGCTGTTTTTT.